The rows below give T cell receptor beta chains drawn from one sample of a study of radiotherapy plus CTLA-4 blockade in lung cancer. TCRdb's table, derived via immunoSEQ multiplex PCR, lists solely in-frame clones and lacks some. In the table there are fewer than 100,000 clones, roughly four fifths of which are singletons. The input for sequencing was peripheral blood, taken from a patient treated with radiotherapy plus ipilimumab. All receptors derive from a human donor with non-small cell lung cancer who had stable disease on radiotherapy plus ipilimumab. Both conserved end residues are part of each CDR3. D genes are given only for firm matches. The size field is filled for only some rows; it gives once, few, many or a size class.

d_gene	v_gene	abundance	j_gene	CDR3aa	CDR3nt
NA	TRBV7-2	NA	TRBJ1-2	CASSLTGEYGYTF	TGTGCCAGCAGCTTGACAGGAGAATATGGCTACACCTTC
TRBD2	TRBV5-1	once	TRBJ2-1	CASSPNTGTSWFF	TGCGCCAGCAGCCCGAACACCGGGACTAGTTGGTTCTTC
NA	TRBV28	NA	TRBJ2-5	CASSSNPAPETQYF	TGTGCCAGCAGTTCCAACCCAGCCCCGGAGACCCAGTACTTC
TRBD2	TRBV7-9	NA	TRBJ2-3	CASSPLAGGTDTQYF	TGTGCCAGCAGCCCACTAGCGGGGGGGACAGATACGCAGTATTTT
TRBD1	TRBV25-1	NA	TRBJ2-7	CASSEYNRGEQYF	TGTGCCAGCAGTGAATATAACAGGGGCGAGCAGTACTTC
NA	TRBV4-2	NA	TRBJ1-2	CASSQDPQVNYGYTF	TGTGCCAGCAGCCAAGACCCGCAGGTTAACTATGGCTACACCTTC
TRBD2	TRBV7-9	NA	TRBJ2-1	CASSLGAGGRSYNEQFF	TGTGCCAGCAGCTTAGGGGCGGGAGGGCGGTCCTACAATGAGCAGTTCTTC
TRBD1	TRBV10-3	few	TRBJ1-5	CAIREDRGQDQPQHF	TGTGCCATCAGGGAGGACAGGGGGCAAGACCAGCCCCAGCATTTT
NA	TRBV4-1	NA	TRBJ1-5	CASSQESKAGFGAGNQPQHF	TGCGCCAGCAGCCAAGAAAGCAAGGCAGGGTTCGGAGCAGGCAATCAGCCCCAGCATTTT
NA	TRBV6-5	NA	TRBJ1-1	CASSPHRDTEAFF	TGTGCCAGCAGTCCCCACAGGGACACTGAAGCTTTCTTT
NA	TRBV14	many	TRBJ1-2	CASSQLTGGPLYGYTF	TGTGCCAGCAGCCAACTTACCGGGGGACCTCTCTATGGCTACACCTTC
TRBD2	TRBV14	NA	TRBJ2-1	CASSRQASGLLDEQFF	TGTGCCAGCAGCCGGCAGGCTAGCGGCCTCCTTGATGAGCAGTTCTTC
NA	TRBV21-1	few	TRBJ2-7	CASSKEGADYEQYF	TGTGCCAGCAGCAAAGAAGGGGCAGACTACGAGCAGTACTTC
TRBD1	TRBV10-2	NA	TRBJ1-1	CASRRGGQADTEAFF	TGCGCCAGCAGGAGAGGGGGACAGGCTGACACTGAAGCTTTCTTT
NA	TRBV28	NA	TRBJ1-2	CASSLLGAQGYTF	TGTGCCAGCAGTTTACTGGGGGCACAGGGCTACACCTTC
NA	TRBV7-8	NA	TRBJ2-5	CASSLQETQYF	TGTGCCAGCAGCCTTCAAGAGACCCAGTACTTC
NA	TRBV5-4	NA	TRBJ2-1	CASSSGLLADEQFF	TGTGCCAGCAGCTCCGGACTGCTCGCAGATGAGCAGTTCTTC
TRBD1	TRBV5-1	NA	TRBJ2-7	CASSRLDRGPGEQYF	TGCGCCAGCAGCCGACTAGACAGGGGCCCTGGCGAGCAGTACTTC
NA	TRBV7-9	NA	TRBJ1-2	CACRDNYGYTF	TGTGCCTGCCGGGATAACTATGGCTACACCTTC
NA	TRBV29-1	NA	TRBJ1-1	CSVAVNTEAFF	TGCAGCGTTGCGGTGAACACTGAAGCTTTCTTT
NA	TRBV7-9	NA	TRBJ1-2	CASSSPRAGAYGYTF	TGTGCCAGCAGCTCACCGAGGGCAGGGGCCTATGGCTACACCTTC
TRBD2	TRBV27	once	TRBJ2-5	CASRASGGLRRETQYF	TGTGCCAGCAGGGCTAGCGGGGGGTTAAGGAGGGAGACCCAGTACTTC
TRBD2	TRBV6-5	few	TRBJ2-7	CASSYSGAGTYEQYF	TGTGCCAGCAGTTACTCTGGAGCGGGGACCTACGAGCAGTACTTC
TRBD2	TRBV5-4	once	TRBJ2-1	CASSLRGTSGRARQFF	TGTGCCAGCAGCTTGAGAGGGACTAGCGGGAGGGCCAGACAGTTCTTC
NA	TRBV18	NA	TRBJ2-7	CASSPGAVPAYEQYF	TGTGCCAGCTCACCAGGCGCGGTCCCAGCCTACGAGCAGTACTTC
TRBD1	TRBV10-3	NA	TRBJ1-5	CAISESGQGFNQPQHF	TGTGCCATCAGTGAATCTGGACAGGGGTTCAATCAGCCCCAGCATTTT
NA	TRBV28	once	TRBJ1-5	CASSGNRGNQPQHF	TGTGCCAGCAGTGGAAACAGGGGCAATCAGCCCCAGCATTTT
NA	TRBV30	NA	TRBJ1-2	CAWSVRGRDNYGYTF	TGTGCCTGGAGTGTACGGGGGAGGGATAACTATGGCTACACCTTC
NA	TRBV2	NA	TRBJ2-2	CASRWTGELFF	TGTGCCAGCAGGTGGACCGGGGAGCTGTTTTTT
NA	TRBV27	NA	TRBJ1-1	CASTAGGEAFF	TGTGCCAGCACCGCTGGGGGGGAAGCTTTCTTT
NA	TRBV28	NA	TRBJ1-4	CASETGGATNEKLFF	TGTGCCAGCGAAACTGGGGGGGCAACTAATGAAAAACTGTTTTTT
NA	TRBV14	NA	TRBJ2-7	CASSQDRLLGRPDEQYF	TGTGCCAGCAGCCAAGATCGACTGCTGGGCCGTCCAGACGAGCAGTACTTC
NA	TRBV7-6	NA	TRBJ2-2	CASSLETSTGELFF	TGTGCCAGCAGCTTAGAGACGAGCACCGGGGAGCTGTTTTTT
NA	TRBV28	once	TRBJ2-7	CASSLRSPTAYEQYF	TGTGCCAGCAGTTTACGCAGCCCAACCGCCTACGAGCAGTACTTC
TRBD1	TRBV30	NA	TRBJ1-2	CAWSRQGAGGYTF	TGTGCCTGGAGTAGACAGGGGGCAGGAGGCTACACCTTC